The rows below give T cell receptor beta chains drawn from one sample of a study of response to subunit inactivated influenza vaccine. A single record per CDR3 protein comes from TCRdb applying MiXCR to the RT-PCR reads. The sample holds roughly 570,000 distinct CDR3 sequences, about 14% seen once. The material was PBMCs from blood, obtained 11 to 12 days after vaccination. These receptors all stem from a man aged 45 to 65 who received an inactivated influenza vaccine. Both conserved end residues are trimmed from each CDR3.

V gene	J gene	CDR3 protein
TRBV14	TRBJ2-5	ASSQVTSGSETQY
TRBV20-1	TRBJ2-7	SAQSGGPYEQY
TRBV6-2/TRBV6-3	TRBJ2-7	ASTNGGFEQY
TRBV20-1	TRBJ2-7	SAIPSGRNEQY
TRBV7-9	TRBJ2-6	ASSLEGTGANVLT
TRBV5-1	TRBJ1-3	ASRAEAGNTIY
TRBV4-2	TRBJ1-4	ASSQDRGRGPYEKLF
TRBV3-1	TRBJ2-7	ASSHPAGGATTGAYEQY
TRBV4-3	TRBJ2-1	ASSQHQTGNEQF
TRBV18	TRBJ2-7	ASSPPMVAGGINEQY
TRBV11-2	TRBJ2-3	ASSKVGQSTDTQY
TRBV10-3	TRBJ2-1	AIRDLGGRGNEQF
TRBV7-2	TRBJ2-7	ASSLFSIGAYEQY
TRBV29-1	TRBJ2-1	SVVARFNNEQF
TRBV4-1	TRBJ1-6	ASSQAWGRNNSPLH
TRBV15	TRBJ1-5	ATSRDREGNQPQH
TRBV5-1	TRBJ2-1	ASSSGGTPNYNEQF
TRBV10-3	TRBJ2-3	AISDSTTRTDTQY
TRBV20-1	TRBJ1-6	SARKTPSDSPLH
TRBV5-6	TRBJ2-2	ASSLLGGPNTGELF
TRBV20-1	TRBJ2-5	SAKTRRGTKETQY
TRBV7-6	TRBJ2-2	ASRSGKTGWWTGELF
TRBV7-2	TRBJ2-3	ASTLLQADTQY
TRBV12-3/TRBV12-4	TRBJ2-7	ASSFSHGYEQY
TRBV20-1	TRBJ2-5	SARDSETQY
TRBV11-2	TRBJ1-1	ASSLRSPGQGNTEAF
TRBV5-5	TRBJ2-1	ASSLPSGEQF
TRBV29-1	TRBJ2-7	SVEFKTGGGEQY
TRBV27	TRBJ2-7	ASSLWGASYEQY
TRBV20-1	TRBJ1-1	SAPRSEAGVGAF
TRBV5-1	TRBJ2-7	ASSSSGQGLYEQY
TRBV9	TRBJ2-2	ASSVDNRVSGELF
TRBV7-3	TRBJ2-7	ASSLNGSGGSAEQY
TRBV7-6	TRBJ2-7	ASSLEPGFVNEQY
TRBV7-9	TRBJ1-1	ASRSGTGGNTEAF
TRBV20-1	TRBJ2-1	SARGRGGGAAAYNEQF
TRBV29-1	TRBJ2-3	SVETGYSTDTQY
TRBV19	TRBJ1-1	ASSMAGGLNTEAF
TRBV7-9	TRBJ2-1	ASSRPDYNEQF
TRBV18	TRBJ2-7	ASSPPPTRPGSEQY
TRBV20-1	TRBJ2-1	SASPKTSGVNNEQF
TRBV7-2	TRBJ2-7	ASSLSLGQGSYEQY
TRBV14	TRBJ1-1	ASSQASRTVLKAF
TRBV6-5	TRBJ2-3	ASSHSGLAGSDTQY
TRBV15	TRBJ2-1	ATRRDSLGSYNEQF
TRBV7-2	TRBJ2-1	ASSFGRLAFEQF
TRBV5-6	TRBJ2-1	ASSLGGLGQGYNEQF
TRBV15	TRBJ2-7	ATSRGDTHEQY
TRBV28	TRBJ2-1	ASRAGTNYNEQF
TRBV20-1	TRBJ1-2	SARDRDRVDGYT
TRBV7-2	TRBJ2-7	ASSLRASGKTYEQY
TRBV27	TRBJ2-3	ASSPQGADTQY
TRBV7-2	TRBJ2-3	ASSPGQGGSDTQY